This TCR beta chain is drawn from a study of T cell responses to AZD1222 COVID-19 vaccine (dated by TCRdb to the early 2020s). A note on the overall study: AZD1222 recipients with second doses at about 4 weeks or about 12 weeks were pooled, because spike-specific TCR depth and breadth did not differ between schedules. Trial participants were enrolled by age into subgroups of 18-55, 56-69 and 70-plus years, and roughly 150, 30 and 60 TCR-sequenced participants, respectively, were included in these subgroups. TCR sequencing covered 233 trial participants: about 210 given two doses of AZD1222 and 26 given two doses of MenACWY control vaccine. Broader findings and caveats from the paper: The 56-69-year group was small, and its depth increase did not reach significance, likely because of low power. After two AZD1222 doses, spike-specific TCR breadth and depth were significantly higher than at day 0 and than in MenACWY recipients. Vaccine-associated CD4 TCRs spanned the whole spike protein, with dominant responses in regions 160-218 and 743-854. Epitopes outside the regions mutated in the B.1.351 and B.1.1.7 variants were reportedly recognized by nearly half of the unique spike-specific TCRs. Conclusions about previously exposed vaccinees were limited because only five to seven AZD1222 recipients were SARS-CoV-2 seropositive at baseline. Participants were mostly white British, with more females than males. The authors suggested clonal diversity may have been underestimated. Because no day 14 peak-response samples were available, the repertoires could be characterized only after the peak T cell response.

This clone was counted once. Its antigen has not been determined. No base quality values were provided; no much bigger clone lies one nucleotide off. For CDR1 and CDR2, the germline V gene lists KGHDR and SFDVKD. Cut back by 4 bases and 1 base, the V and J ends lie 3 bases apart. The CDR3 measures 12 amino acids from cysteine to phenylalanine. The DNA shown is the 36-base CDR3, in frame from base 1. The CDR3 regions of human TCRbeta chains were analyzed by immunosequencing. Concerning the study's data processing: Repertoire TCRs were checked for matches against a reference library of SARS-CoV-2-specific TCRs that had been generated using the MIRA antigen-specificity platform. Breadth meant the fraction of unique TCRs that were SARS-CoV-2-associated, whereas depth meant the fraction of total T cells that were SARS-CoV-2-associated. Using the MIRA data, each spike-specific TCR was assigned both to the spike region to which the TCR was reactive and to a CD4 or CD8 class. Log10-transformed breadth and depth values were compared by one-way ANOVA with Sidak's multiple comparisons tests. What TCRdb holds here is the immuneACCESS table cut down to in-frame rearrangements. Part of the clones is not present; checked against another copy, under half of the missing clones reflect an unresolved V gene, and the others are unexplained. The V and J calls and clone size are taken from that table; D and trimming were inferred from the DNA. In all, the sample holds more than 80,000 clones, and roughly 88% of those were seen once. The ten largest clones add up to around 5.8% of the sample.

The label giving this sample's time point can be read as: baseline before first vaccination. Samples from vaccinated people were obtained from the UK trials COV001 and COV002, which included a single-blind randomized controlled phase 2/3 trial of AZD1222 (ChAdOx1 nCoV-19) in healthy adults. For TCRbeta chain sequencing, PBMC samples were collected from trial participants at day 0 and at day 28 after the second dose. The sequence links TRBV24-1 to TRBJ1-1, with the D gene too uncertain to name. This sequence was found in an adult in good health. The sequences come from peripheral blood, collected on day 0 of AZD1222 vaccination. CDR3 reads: CATSDPNTEAFF. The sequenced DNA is TGTGCCACCAGTGACCCGAACACTGAAGCTTTCTTT.